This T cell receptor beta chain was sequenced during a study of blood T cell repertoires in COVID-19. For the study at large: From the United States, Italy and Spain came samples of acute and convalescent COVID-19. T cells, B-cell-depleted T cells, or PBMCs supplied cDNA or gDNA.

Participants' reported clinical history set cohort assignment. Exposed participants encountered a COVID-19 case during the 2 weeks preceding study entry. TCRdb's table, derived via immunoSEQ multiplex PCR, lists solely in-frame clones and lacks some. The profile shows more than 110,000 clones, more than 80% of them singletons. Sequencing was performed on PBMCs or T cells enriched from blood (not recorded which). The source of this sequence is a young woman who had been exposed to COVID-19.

The CDR3 sequence: CASSLQGTGYGYTF. DNA of the CDR3: TGTGCCAGCAGCCTACAGGGGACGGGCTATGGCTACACCTTC. This chain uses TRBV6-5 with TRBJ1-2; TRBD1 agrees at 7 bases. CDR3 length: 14 residues. The V gene's germline CDR1 is MNHEY and CDR2 SVGAGI. The J segment lost 4 bases and the V segment lost 6 bases, leaving 8 bases of the junction unmatched.